This T cell receptor beta chain is from a study of CD8 T cells in Susac syndrome. The CD8+ and CD4+ T cells were negatively isolated, with the TEMRA cells enriched by FACS. RNA in amounts of roughly 0.5 to 1 ug was reverse transcribed with random hexamers. TCRdb itself ran the immunoSEQ multiplex PCR reads through MiXCR, one entry per CDR3 protein. The profile shows about 200,000 distinct CDR3 sequences, roughly 92% of them singletons. CDR3 length: 14 residues. Trimming pared 1 base from V and 7 bases from J, leaving 13 bases between. Germline lookup yields CDR1 LGHDT and CDR2 YNNKEL (reference sequence).

The receptor's source is a human donor in good health. The specimen was CD4+ T cells from PBMCs. The chain joins TRBV3-1 to TRBJ1-2; D uncertain. CDR3: CASSQGTIQVGYTF. For the CDR3, the DNA is TGTGCCAGCAGCCAAGGGACTATTCAGGTTGGCTACACCTTC.